A single sample is the source of the 10 T cell receptor beta chains below, sequenced in a study of control samples from healthy donors and cancer patients. Clones were sequenced by immunoSEQ multiplex PCR, and TCRdb holds only the in-frame ones, with some missing. The data show around 84,000 clones, approximately 80% seen once. The sequenced sample consisted of PBMCs. These receptors were taken from a man aged 60 to 75 with head and neck cancer.

This chain's CDR3 is CASSSPLQGENTIYF. CDR3 DNA: TGTGCCAGCAGCTCCCCTCTCCAGGGTGAAAACACCATATATTTT. This sequence joins TRBV7-9 and TRBJ1-3; maybe TRBD1 (5 bases). CDR3 size: 15 residues. Trimming pared 4 bases from V and 6 bases from J, leaving 16 bases between. Germline V CDR1 and CDR2: SEHNR, FQNEAQ (reference sequence).

The gene calls are TRBV30 and TRBJ2-1; a weak D match, TRBD1 (5 bases). Germline-derived CDR1 and CDR2 are GTSNPN and SVGIG (reference sequence). V was clipped by 5 bases and J by 11 bases, with 16 bases between them. The CDR3 is made up of 12 amino acids. CDR3 sequence (DNA): TGTGCCTGGGCCCTCTTGCCAGGGCAGCAGTTCTTC. Encoded protein: CAWALLPGQQFF. Filled out from reference TRBV30 and TRBJ2-1, the complete variable domain reads SQTIHQWPATLVQPVGSPLSLECTVEGTSNPNLYWYRQAAGRGLQLLFYSVGIGQISSEVPQNLSASRPQDRQFILSSKKLLLSDSGFYLCAWALLPGQQFFGPGTRLTVL.

The chain carries TRBV30 and TRBJ2-1, with D uncertain. V was trimmed by 4 bases and J by 0 bases, leaving 28 bases between them. The CDR3 length is 20 residues. Germline V gene data show CDR1 as GTSNPN and CDR2 as SVGIG (reference sequence). DNA of the CDR3: TGTGCCTGGACCCCGCGAATCCGGAGACTCATTTTGCTCTCCTACAATGAGCAGTTCTTC. This encodes CAWTPRIRRLILLSYNEQFF.

Only one count was recorded for this clone. The genes are TRBV6-5 and TRBJ2-7; a weak D match, TRBD2 (5 bases). The CDR3 runs 13 residues. V lost 2 bases and J lost 5, with 10 bases in between. Germline CDR1 reads MNHEY; CDR2 reads SVGAGI. The CDR3 region has the DNA TGTGCCAGCAGTTACGAGGGAGCCAACGAGCAGTACTTC. Translation gives CASSYEGANEQYF.

The J gene is TRBJ2-3, the V gene TRBV7-2; 10 bases fit TRBD1. CDR1 and CDR2 from the germline V gene are SGHTA and FQGNSA. Trimming cost V 4 bases and J 3 bases; bases outside gene matches: 1. The CDR3 runs 14 residues. In DNA, the CDR3 is TGTGCCAGCAGCTGGACAGGGGGTACAGATACGCAGTATTTT. Its translation: CASSWTGGTDTQYF.

The rearrangement uses TRBV11-2 and TRBJ2-1; 9 bases are a match to TRBD2. CDR1 and CDR2 (germline): SGHAT, FQNNGV. The CDR3 contains 15 residues. V lost 6 bases and J lost 4; bases outside the gene matches: 7. The CDR3: CASSSTSGPYNEQFF. The DNA of the CDR3 is TGTGCCAGCAGTTCGACTAGCGGCCCTTACAATGAGCAGTTCTTC.

The V and J genes are TRBV19 and TRBJ2-7; 12 bases agree with TRBD2. The V gene end was trimmed by 4 bases and the J gene end by 0 bases; junction bases not matched to a gene: 4. This CDR3 spans 16 amino acids. Germline lookup yields CDR1 LNHDA and CDR2 SQIVND (reference sequence). The CDR3 nucleotides are TGTGCCAGTAGTACCAGACTAGCGGGAGACTCCTACGAGCAGTACTTC. Its translation is CASSTRLAGDSYEQYF.

This sequence joins TRBV4-1 and TRBJ2-1; possibly TRBD1 for D (6 bases). CDR3 length: 17 residues. Per the germline V gene, CDR1 is MGHRA and CDR2 is YSYEKL. The ends were cut back, 0 bases at V and 7 bases at J, with 19 bases in the middle. CDR3 coding DNA: TGCGCCAGCAGCCAAGATGGCCAATCCGGGACACAGAATGAGCAGTTCTTC. This encodes CASSQDGQSGTQNEQFF.

This sequence joins TRBV2 and TRBJ1-1; D not certain. The germline gives CDR1 SNHLY, CDR2 FYNNEI. There are 14 residues in the CDR3. V lost 2 bases and J lost 2, with 9 bases in between. CDR3 nucleotide sequence: TGTGCCAGCAGTGAAATGGGGTTCAACACTGAAGCTTTCTTT. Its translation is CASSEMGFNTEAFF.

The chain employs TRBV4-2 and TRBJ2-1, with 11 bases fitting TRBD2. Germline V gene data show CDR1 as LGHNA and CDR2 as YNFKEQ. V lost 5 bases, J lost 5 bases, and 5 bases stayed unmatched. CDR3 length: 15 amino acids. CDR3 DNA: TGTGCCAGCAGCGTCGGGACTAGCGGAAACAATGAGCAGTTCTTC. It translates to CASSVGTSGNNEQFF.